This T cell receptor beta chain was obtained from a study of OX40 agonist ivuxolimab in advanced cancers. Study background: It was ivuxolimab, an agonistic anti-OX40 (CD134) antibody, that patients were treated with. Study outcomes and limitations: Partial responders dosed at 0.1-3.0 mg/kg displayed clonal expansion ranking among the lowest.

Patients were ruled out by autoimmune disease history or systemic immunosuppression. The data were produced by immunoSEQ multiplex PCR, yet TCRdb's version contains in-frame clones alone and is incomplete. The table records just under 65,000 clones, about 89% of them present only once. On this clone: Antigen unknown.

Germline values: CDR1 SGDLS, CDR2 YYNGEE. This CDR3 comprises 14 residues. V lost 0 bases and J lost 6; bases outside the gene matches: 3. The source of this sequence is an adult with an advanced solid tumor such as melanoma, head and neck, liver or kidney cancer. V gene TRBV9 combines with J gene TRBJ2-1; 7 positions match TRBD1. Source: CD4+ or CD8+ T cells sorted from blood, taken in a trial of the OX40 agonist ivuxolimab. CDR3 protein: CASSVDTGANEQFF. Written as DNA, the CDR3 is TGTGCCAGCAGCGTAGACACAGGGGCCAATGAGCAGTTCTTC.